Included here is one T cell receptor (beta chain) sequence, with context. Germline V gives CDR1 SEHNR, CDR2 FQNEAQ (reference sequence). V was clipped by 4 bases and J by 6 bases, with 18 bases between them. This CDR3 has 15 amino acids. TCRdb's table, derived via immunoSEQ multiplex PCR, lists solely in-frame clones and lacks some. The table includes tens of thousands of clones, about nine tenths detected once. This record comes from a study of T cell responses to AZD1222 COVID-19 vaccine. This specimen was peripheral blood, taken on day 0 of AZD1222 vaccination. The rearrangement joins TRBV7-9 to TRBJ1-1; tentatively, D is TRBD1 (6 bases). The sequence derives from an adult in good health. Written as DNA, the CDR3 is TGTGCCAGCAGCTCACTATCCCGGGGGGCCCCTGAAGCTTTCTTT. Translated, it gives CASSSLSRGAPEAFF.